This T cell receptor (beta chain) was sequenced during a study of CD8 T cells in ankylosing spondylitis. Study-level points and caveats: A TCR beta motif made of 7 to 9 highly homologous variants seemed typical of ankylosing spondylitis blood.

This CDR3 is built from 19 residues. V trimming: 3 bases; J trimming: 7 bases; junction bases outside the gene matches: 21. The V gene's germline CDR1 is SGDLS and CDR2 YYNGEE. This clonotype was counted between two and nine times. Its antigen is as yet unknown. TCRdb ran MiXCR on the 5' RACE reads and lists one entry per CDR3 protein. The data hold roughly 240,000 distinct CDR3 sequences, with approximately 30% observed a single time. The rearrangement links TRBV9 to TRBJ2-1, with 8 bases that match TRBD1. This clonotype was obtained from a male donor with ankylosing spondylitis or in good health (not recorded which). Sequencing was done on a sample of blood, either unsorted or a sorted T cell fraction (not recorded which). DNA of the CDR3: TGTGCCAGCAGCGGACAGGGGAACTTAGCGGTAACTACCGTGAATGAGCAGTTCTTC. This sequence encodes CASSGQGNLAVTTVNEQFF.